The T cell receptor beta chain described here comes from a study of blood T cells in healthy people across ages. Study results and caveats: With unsorted PBMCs, a conclusive comparison of naive versus antigen-experienced cells was not possible. Both higher diversity and more naive CD4+ cells marked long-lived donors when set against aged donors.

PBMCs, at least 6 million per sample, were isolated. This CDR3 region has 19 residues. V dropped 5 bases and J dropped 9; count of bases not matched to a gene: 24. The germline CDR1 and CDR2 sequences are SGHTA and FQGNSA. It was with a sample-barcoded 5' primer and a J-beta primer mix that a second PCR of roughly 6 to 11 cycles was run. Every cDNA molecule bore a tag from a template-switch adaptor containing 12 random nucleotides. TCRdb reanalysed the 5' RACE reads using MiXCR and keeps one entry per CDR3 protein. The sample holds hundreds of thousands of distinct CDR3 sequences, 35% to 50% seen once. For this clonotype: Its target is unknown.

The receptor's source is a man older than 75 in good health. The sample consisted of blood. The chain employs TRBV7-2 and TRBJ2-1, with TRBD2 matching over 8 bases. This CDR3 is CASSPPRGHTASGRREQFF. CDR3 in DNA: TGTGCCAGCAGCCCCCCTCGAGGGCACACGGCTAGCGGGCGGCGTGAGCAGTTCTTC.